The sequence of this T cell receptor beta chain was determined in a study of blood T cell repertoires in COVID-19 (TCRdb year 2020). About the full investigation: Samples from collaborators originated in the United States, Italy and Spain and spanned both the acute and convalescent phases of COVID-19. The material from the prospective study consisted of cDNA or gDNA derived from T cells, B-cell-depleted T cells, or PBMCs. Subjects who had been exposed to COVID-19, were actively infected with it, or had recovered from it provided the deeply sampled blood TCRbeta repertoires that made up the dataset. The repertoires were made available in a free public database intended to serve as a resource for research on the immune response to SARS-CoV-2. Samples came from the ongoing ImmuneRACE study (first 160 participants) plus 1,254 subjects from 6 global collaborators. A de-identified subject ID, COVID-19 status, age in years and sex were almost always included in the sample metadata. Where available, HLA class I and class II types were obtained from metadata supplied by the sample provider rather than from assay-based typing.

What the research found in general, with its limitations: How much clinical and demographic metadata was included differed by source and by participant, and the metadata was provided uncurated.

In the prospective study, participants were 18 to 89 years old, resided in around 25 geographic areas of the United States, and were enrolled through a virtual design. To assign participants to cohorts, the prospective study relied on clinical history that participants themselves reported in a screening survey and a study questionnaire. In the prospective study, mobile phlebotomists collected whole blood, serum and a nasopharyngeal or oropharyngeal swab from each participant. Participants in the prospective study had the option to provide additional blood draws and questionnaires over an approximately two-month period. Before DNA extraction, blood samples from the prospective study were shipped at room temperature or frozen. V and J are truncated by 3 bases and 0 bases respectively, leaving an intervening sequence of 5 bases. CDR1 and CDR2 (LNHDA, SQIVND) derive from the germline V gene (reference sequence). The CDR3 measures 14 amino acids from cysteine to phenylalanine. CDR3 DNA only is kept here, 42 bases in frame from base 1.

TCRbeta CDR3 regions were amplified from genomic DNA using the immunoSEQ Assay, a bias-controlled multiplex PCR. As for how the authors treated the data: Nucleated cell counts per sample were estimated from amplification of reference gene primers within the assay. Sequence reads were collapsed and filtered to measure the absolute abundance of every unique TCRbeta CDR3 rearrangement. For each sample, productive Simpson clonality was calculated as the square root of Simpson's diversity index over productive rearrangements. In TCRdb, the immuneACCESS table is reduced to in-frame sequences with V and J assigned. These tables do not hold every clone; where another copy was compared, an unresolved V gene accounts for under half, and the others remain unexplained. The V and J calls and clone size are taken from that table; D and trimming were inferred from the DNA. Present in this sample are approximately 250,000 clones, approximately 85% of which were seen just once. 9.1% of the sample lies in the top ten.

On this clone itself: What antigen it recognizes has not been identified. There are no base qualities to consult, and no much larger clone falls within one base.

The receptor's source is a woman aged 45-65 years with acute COVID-19. Material for sequencing was PBMCs or T cells enriched from blood (not recorded which). The rearrangement combines TRBV19 with TRBJ2-2, with the D segment identity uncertain. CDR3 sequence: CASSILPNTGELFF. In nucleotide form, the sequence is TGTGCCAGTAGTATTCTACCGAACACCGGGGAGCTGTTTTTT.